This T cell receptor (beta chain) was identified in a study of T cells after yellow fever vaccination. Overall study context: SMART-Seq v4 Ultra Low Input prepared libraries from low-cell fractions.

Broader study findings: Reappearing after the booster were most of the clones from primary vaccination (96% CD4, 85% to 90% CD8). Only a minor proportion of clonotypes was detected across both CD4 and CD8 compartments.

One entry per CDR3 protein results from TCRdb running MiXCR on the 5' RACE reads. Of roughly 170,000 distinct CDR3 sequences in the sample, roughly 9% were seen once. In germline, CDR1 is SGHVS, CDR2 FNYEAQ. The V and J ends lost 5 bases and 1 base respectively, with 11 bases between them. This CDR3 region has 14 residues. This clonotype turned up a few times. What it recognizes is unknown. This clonotype was obtained from a man aged 18 to 30 who received the YFV17D yellow fever vaccine. Here the sequenced sample was CD8+ T cells sorted from PBMCs, taken 45 days after the yellow fever booster vaccination. The chain recombines TRBV7-6 with TRBJ2-5; D is undetermined. The CDR3: CASSLGRIQETQYF. CDR3 in DNA: TGTGCCAGCAGCCTCGGGCGGATCCAAGAGACCCAGTACTTC.